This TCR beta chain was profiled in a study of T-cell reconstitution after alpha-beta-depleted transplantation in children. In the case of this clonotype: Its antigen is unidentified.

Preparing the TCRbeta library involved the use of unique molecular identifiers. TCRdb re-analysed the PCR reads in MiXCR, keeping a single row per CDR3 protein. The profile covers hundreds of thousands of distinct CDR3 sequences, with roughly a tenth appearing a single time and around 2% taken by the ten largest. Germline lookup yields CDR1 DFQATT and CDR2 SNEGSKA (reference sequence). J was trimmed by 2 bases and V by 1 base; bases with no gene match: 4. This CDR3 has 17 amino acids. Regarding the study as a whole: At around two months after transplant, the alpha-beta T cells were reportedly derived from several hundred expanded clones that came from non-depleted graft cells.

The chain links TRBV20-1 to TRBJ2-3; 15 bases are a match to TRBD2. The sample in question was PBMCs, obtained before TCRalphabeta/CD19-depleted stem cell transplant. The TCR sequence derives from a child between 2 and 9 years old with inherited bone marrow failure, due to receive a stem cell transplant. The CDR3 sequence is CSARAGLAGGSTDTQYF. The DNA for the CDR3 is TGCAGTGCTAGAGCGGGACTAGCGGGAGGTTCCACAGATACGCAGTATTTT.